The entry below gives a single T cell receptor beta chain sequence along with its context. This sample was taken from a study of shared clonotypes between healthy human individuals. Produced via immunoSEQ multiplex PCR; TCRdb's table is partial and in-frame only. The data contain millions of clones, over 85% of them singletons. Germline V CDR1 and CDR2: MNHEY, SVGAGI. The J segment lost 6 bases and the V segment lost 1 base, leaving 8 bases of the junction unmatched. This CDR3 spans 15 amino acids. The TCR originated in a man between 18 and 29 years old in good health. Sequenced input: naive CD4+ T cells sorted from blood. Noted subset: CD45RA+ positively selected. This chain joins TRBV6-5 and TRBJ1-2; 7 nucleotides line up with TRBD1. CDR3 DNA sequence: TGTGCCAGCAGTTACTACCAACAGGGGATCGATGGCTACACCTTC. It yields the protein CASSYYQQGIDGYTF.